A selection of T cell receptor beta chains follows, all from one sample in a study of T cell responses to AZD1222 COVID-19 vaccine. Only in-frame clones appear in the TCRdb table, and some are missing; sequencing was by immunoSEQ multiplex PCR. The data contain 95,000 to 100,000 clones, around 87% of them seen just once; the ten biggest clones take up around 9.6%. Sequenced here: peripheral blood, sampled 28 days after the second AZD1222 dose. These receptors came from an adult who received the AZD1222 COVID-19 vaccine. The CDR3 runs from the conserved cysteine through the conserved F or W. D genes are given only for firm matches. Part of the rows lack a size; the others show once, few, many or a class for expanded clones.

CASSAQAGLADGELFF	TGTGCCAGCAGCGCCCAGGCAGGCTTAGCGGACGGGGAGCTGTTTTTT	TRBV5-4	.	TRBJ2-2	.
CASSPLADTQYF	TGTGCCAGCAGCCCATTAGCTGATACGCAGTATTTT	TRBV3-1/TRBV3-2	.	TRBJ2-3	.
CASSLRVGGNTEAFF	TGTGCCAGCAGTTTAAGGGTTGGAGGGAACACTGAAGCTTTCTTT	TRBV28	.	TRBJ1-1	.
CASSVSAGSYEQYF	TGTGCCAGCAGCGTAAGCGCGGGCTCCTACGAGCAGTACTTC	TRBV9	.	TRBJ2-7	.
CASSYDGLSGNTIYF	TGTGCCAGCAGTTACGACGGTCTCTCTGGAAACACCATATATTTT	TRBV6-5	.	TRBJ1-3	.
CASSTQLAGGPPEQFF	TGTGCCAGCAGCACCCAACTAGCGGGAGGGCCGCCTGAGCAGTTCTTC	TRBV9	.	TRBJ2-1	TRBD2
CASSVEGQGMLGAEAFF	TGTGCCAGCAGCGTAGAGGGGCAGGGGATGTTGGGCGCTGAAGCTTTCTTT	TRBV9	once	TRBJ1-1	.
CASSPPSASFWEQYF	TGTGCCAGCTCACCTCCTAGCGCTTCGTTTTGGGAGCAGTACTTC	TRBV18	once	TRBJ2-7	.
CAWTPGPRRGEQYF	TGTGCCTGGACCCCGGGACCACGTAGGGGGGAGCAGTACTTC	TRBV30	.	TRBJ2-7	.
CASSLPGSYGYTF	TGTGCCAGCAGTTTGCCAGGGTCCTATGGCTACACCTTC	TRBV12-3/TRBV12-4	.	TRBJ1-2	.
CASSKVGQPQHF	TGTGCCAGCAGCAAGGTGGGGCAGCCCCAGCATTTT	TRBV6-5	.	TRBJ1-5	.
CASSSPRQSQETQYF	TGTGCCAGCAGCTCCCCCCGACAGAGCCAAGAGACCCAGTACTTC	TRBV28	.	TRBJ2-5	.
CASSSSLNTEAFF	TGCGCCAGCAGCTCGAGCCTGAACACTGAAGCTTTCTTT	TRBV5-1	.	TRBJ1-1	.
CASSLGQGDEKLFF	TGCGCCAGCAGCTTGGGCCAGGGTGACGAAAAACTGTTTTTT	TRBV5-1	.	TRBJ1-4	.
CASSIAGQGSYEQYF	TGTGCCAGTAGTATTGCGGGACAGGGTTCCTACGAGCAGTACTTC	TRBV19	.	TRBJ2-7	TRBD1
CAWSAGHHYGYTF	TGTGCCTGGAGTGCGGGACACCACTATGGCTACACCTTC	TRBV30	.	TRBJ1-2	.
CASSYGLVGEQYF	TGTGCCAGCAGTTACGGTCTAGTAGGCGAGCAGTACTTC	TRBV6-2/TRBV6-3	.	TRBJ2-7	.
CASSVLDRGGYEQYF	TGTGCCAGCAGCGTCTTGGACAGGGGGGGATACGAGCAGTACTTC	TRBV9	.	TRBJ2-7	TRBD1
CASSAGTSVTYEQYF	TGTGCCAGCAGCGCCGGGACTAGCGTCACCTACGAGCAGTACTTC	TRBV7-2	.	TRBJ2-7	TRBD2
CASSQDLTSGNTDTQYF	TGCGCCAGCAGCCAAGATCTGACTAGCGGGAACACAGATACGCAGTATTTT	TRBV4-3	.	TRBJ2-3	TRBD2
CASSSQQGNEKLFF	TGTGCCAGCAGCTCCCAGCAGGGTAATGAAAAACTGTTTTTT	TRBV7-2	.	TRBJ1-4	.
CASSLGGRTGYEQYF	TGTGCCAGCAGCTTAGGAGGTAGGACGGGTTACGAGCAGTACTTC	TRBV5-6	.	TRBJ2-7	.
CAWSVPGVGKDTEAFF	TGTGCCTGGAGTGTCCCCGGGGTCGGGAAGGACACTGAAGCTTTCTTT	TRBV30	.	TRBJ1-1	.
CASSPDRVAPVMEAFF	TGTGCCAGCTCACCAGACAGGGTGGCGCCGGTCATGGAAGCTTTCTTT	TRBV18	.	TRBJ1-1	TRBD1
CASSQSVPFGETQYF	TGTGCCAGCAGCCAATCAGTCCCCTTTGGAGAGACCCAGTACTTC	TRBV4-2	.	TRBJ2-5	.
CASSIGTYNEQFF	TGTGCCAGTAGTATAGGCACCTACAATGAGCAGTTCTTC	TRBV19	.	TRBJ2-1	.
CASSSDPGDSQPQHF	TGTGCCAGCAGCTCCGATCCAGGGGATAGTCAGCCCCAGCATTTT	TRBV7-9	.	TRBJ1-5	.
CASSLVQETQYF	TGTGCCAGCAGCTTGGTCCAAGAGACCCAGTACTTC	TRBV5-4	.	TRBJ2-5	.
CASSYSGGGNTGELFF	TGTGCCAGCAGTTACTCGGGCGGCGGGAACACCGGGGAGCTGTTTTTT	TRBV6-2/TRBV6-3	.	TRBJ2-2	.
CASSRGQGALSPLHF	TGTGCCAGCAGCAGAGGACAGGGGGCGTTATCACCCCTCCACTTT	TRBV27	.	TRBJ1-6	TRBD1
CASSLSSVEQFF	TGTGCCAGCAGTTTGTCTAGCGTTGAGCAGTTCTTC	TRBV12-3/TRBV12-4	.	TRBJ2-1	.
CASSLGNTIYF	TGTGCCAGCTCTCTTGGAAACACCATATATTTT	TRBV28	.	TRBJ1-3	.
CASSMGSASGVSYNEQFF	TGTGCCAGTAGCATGGGGTCGGCTAGCGGGGTGTCCTACAATGAGCAGTTCTTC	TRBV19	.	TRBJ2-1	TRBD2
CASRTGGGYGYTF	TGTGCCAGTCGGACAGGGGGCGGCTATGGCTACACCTTC	TRBV19	.	TRBJ1-2	TRBD1
CAWKSGGNSPLHF	TGTGCCTGGAAAAGCGGGGGTAATTCACCCCTCCACTTT	TRBV30	.	TRBJ1-6	.